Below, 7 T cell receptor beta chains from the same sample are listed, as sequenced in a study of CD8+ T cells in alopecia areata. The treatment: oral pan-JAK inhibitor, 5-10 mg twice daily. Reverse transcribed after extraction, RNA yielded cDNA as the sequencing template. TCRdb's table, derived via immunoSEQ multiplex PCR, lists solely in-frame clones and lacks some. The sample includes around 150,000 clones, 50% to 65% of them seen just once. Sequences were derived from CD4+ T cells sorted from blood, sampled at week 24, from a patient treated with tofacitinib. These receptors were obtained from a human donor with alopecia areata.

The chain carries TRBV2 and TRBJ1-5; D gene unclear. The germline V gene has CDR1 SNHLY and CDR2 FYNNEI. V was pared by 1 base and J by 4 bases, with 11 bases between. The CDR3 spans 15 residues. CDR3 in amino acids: CASSEGVSRNQPQHF. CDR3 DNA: TGTGCCAGCAGTGAAGGAGTCTCTCGGAATCAGCCCCAGCATTTT.

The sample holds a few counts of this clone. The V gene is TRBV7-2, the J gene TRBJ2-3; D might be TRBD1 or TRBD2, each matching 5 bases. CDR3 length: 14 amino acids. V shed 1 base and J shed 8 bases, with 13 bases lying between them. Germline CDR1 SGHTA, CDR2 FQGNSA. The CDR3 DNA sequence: TGTGCCAGCAGCTTAGACCGGGGCAGGGCTACGCAGTATTTT. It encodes CASSLDRGRATQYF.

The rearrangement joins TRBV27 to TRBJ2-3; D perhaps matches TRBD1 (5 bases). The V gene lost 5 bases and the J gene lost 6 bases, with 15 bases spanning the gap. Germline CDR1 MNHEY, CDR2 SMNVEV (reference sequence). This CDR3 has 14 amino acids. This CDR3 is CASSLERPGDTQYF. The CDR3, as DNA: TGTGCCAGCAGTCTAGAGAGGCCAGGGGATACGCAGTATTTT.

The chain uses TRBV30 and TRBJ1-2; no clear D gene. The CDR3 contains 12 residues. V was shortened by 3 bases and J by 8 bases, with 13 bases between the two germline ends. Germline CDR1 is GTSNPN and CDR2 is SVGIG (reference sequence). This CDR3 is CAWRSGQNGYTF. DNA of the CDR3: TGTGCCTGGAGGTCCGGGCAGAACGGCTACACCTTC. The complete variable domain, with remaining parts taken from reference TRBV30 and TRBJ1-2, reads SQTIHQWPATLVQPVGSPLSLECTVEGTSNPNLYWYRQAAGRGLQLLFYSVGIGQISSEVPQNLSASRPQDRQFILSSKKLLLSDSGFYLCAWRSGQNGYTFGSGTRLTVV.

The CDR3 DNA reads as TGCGCCAGCAGGACGGGACTCGCCTACGAGCAGTACTTC. This sequence encodes CASRTGLAYEQYF. V is TRBV5-1 and J is TRBJ2-7; D is possibly TRBD2 (6 bases). With 5 bases removed from V and 2 bases from J, the gap between germline ends came to 11 bases. The CDR3 extends over 13 amino acids. Germline CDR1 is SGHRS and CDR2 is YFSETQ.

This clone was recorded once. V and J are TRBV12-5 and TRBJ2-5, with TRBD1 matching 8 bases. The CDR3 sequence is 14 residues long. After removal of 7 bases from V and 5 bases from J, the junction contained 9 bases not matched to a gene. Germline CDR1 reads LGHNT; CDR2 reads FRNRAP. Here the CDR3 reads CASADRDRWETQYF. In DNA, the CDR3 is TGTGCTAGTGCCGACCGGGACAGGTGGGAGACCCAGTACTTC. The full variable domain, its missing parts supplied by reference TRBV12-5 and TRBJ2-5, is DARVTQTPRHKVTEMGQEVTMRCQPILGHNTVFWYRQTMMQGLELLAYFRNRAPLDDSGMPKDRFSAEMPDATLATLKIQPSEPRDSAVYFCASADRDRWETQYFGPGTRLLVL.

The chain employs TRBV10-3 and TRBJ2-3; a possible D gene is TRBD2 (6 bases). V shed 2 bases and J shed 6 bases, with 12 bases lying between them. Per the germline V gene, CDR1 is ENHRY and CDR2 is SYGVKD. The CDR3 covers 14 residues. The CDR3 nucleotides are TGTGCCATCAGTGAGGGGCTAGCGAGCGATACGCAGTATTTT. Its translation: CAISEGLASDTQYF.